This TCR beta chain originates from a study of TIL therapy for anti-PD-1-resistant metastatic lung cancer. Stated time point: pre-treatment sample, taken before nivolumab and TIL therapy. The tumor samples were excised metastases, mostly pleural nodules or supraclavicular lymph nodes. Regarding the study as a whole: This highly selected cohort may not generalize to typical lung cancer patients. TIL cultures after expansion showed higher clonality and lower diversity than baseline tumor (median around 6% vs 30%).

CDR1 is SGDLS and CDR2 is YYNGEE in the germline V gene. The V gene lost 4 bases and the J gene lost 3 bases, with 24 bases spanning the gap. The CDR3 is 18 residues long. This clone was counted once. Its target is not known. The immunoSEQ assay was v3. Sequenced by immunoSEQ multiplex PCR; TCRdb stores in-frame clones only, minus some. The sample yields 7,000 to 9,000 clones, less than 85% seen once. V is TRBV9 and J is TRBJ2-3; D is possibly TRBD1 or TRBD2 (6 bases each). The clonotype comes from a person between 25 and 79 years old with non-small cell lung cancer. The sample here was tumor tissue, taken at baseline. The CDR3, as DNA: TGTGCCAGCAGCAGCAGCTCATTGTGGGGGGCTGCTACAGATACGCAGTATTTT. This sequence encodes CASSSSSLWGAATDTQYF.